The 17 T cell receptor beta chains below come from one sample, sequenced in a study of human T cells and chemical hapten exposure (dated by TCRdb to 2020 to 2023). In the paper's terms, the time point label means: pre-sensitization, week 0. The sample's treatment or condition, from its label and the paper: therapeutic diphenylcyclopropenone sensitization with weekly scalp DPC. Library creation used RACE. TCRdb shows the sequencer as NextSeq 500. TCRdb redid the processing of the public reads, applying fastp at Q25 and MiXCR, and retained in-frame beta chains. Each record represents a unique CDR3 protein, reported with the most common genes and DNA among its rows. The sample profile shows 350,000 to 400,000 distinct CDR3 sequences; roughly 5.3% of them were found once. Together, the top ten hold about 2.5% of the sample. The material was whole blood, obtained in connection with sensitization to the hapten diphenylcyclopropenone (DPC). These receptors came from a woman aged 45-65 years with alopecia areata. Some clones in this sample may be carry-over from other donors' samples.

The chain uses TRBV27 and TRBJ1-4; 9 positions match TRBD1. The length of the CDR3 is 15 residues. CDR1 MNHEY and CDR2 SMNVEV come from the germline V gene (reference sequence). Trimming took 2 bases from V and 8 from J; bases not matched to a gene: 6. The CDR3 DNA sequence: TGTGCCAGCAGTTTAGTCACAGGGGGCAAGGAAAAACTGTTTTTT. Protein: CASSLVTGGKEKLFF. Filled out from reference TRBV27 and TRBJ1-4, the complete variable domain reads EAQVTQNPRYLITVTGKKLTVTCSQNMNHEYMSWYRQDPGLGLRQIYYSMNVEVTDKGDVPEGYKVSRKEKRNFPLILESPSPNQTSLYFCASSLVTGGKEKLFFGSGTQLSVL.

There are many counts of this clonotype. This chain connects TRBV5-1 to TRBJ1-1; no definite D call. Germline values: CDR1 SGHRS, CDR2 YFSETQ. CDR3 length: 13 residues. Trimming stripped 3 bases from V and 3 bases from J, with 9 bases between. CDR3 residues: CASSSNGHTEAFF. The CDR3 DNA reads TGCGCCAGCAGCTCAAATGGTCACACTGAAGCTTTCTTT.

This clonotype was found many times. The V and J genes are TRBV2 and TRBJ1-1; 7 bases are a match to TRBD1. This CDR3 is 15 amino acids long. CDR1 SNHLY and CDR2 FYNNEI come from the germline V gene. The trim removed 6 bases at V and 1 base at J, leaving 8 bases unmatched. The CDR3 loop reads CASRIQGLQNTEAFF. Written as DNA, the CDR3 is TGTGCCAGCAGGATACAGGGGCTGCAGAACACTGAAGCTTTCTTT.

The chain carries TRBV20-1 and TRBJ2-7; possibly TRBD1 for D (5 bases). Trimming cost V 1 base and J 6 bases, with 19 bases left between them. The CDR3 covers 15 residues. CDR1 and CDR2 from the germline V gene are DFQATT and SNEGSKA (reference sequence). The CDR3 region is CSARVDSRTNGEQYF. The CDR3 region has the DNA TGCAGTGCTAGAGTAGACAGCCGAACCAATGGCGAGCAGTACTTC.

This clonotype turned up a few times. This rearrangement joins TRBV6-2 or TRBV6-3 to TRBJ2-7; 11 nucleotides agree with TRBD2. J gave up 0 bases and V 6 bases, and 19 bases lay outside the gene matches. The CDR3 totals 20 residues. Germline CDR1 and CDR2: MNHEY and SVGEGT. CDR3 nucleotide sequence: TGTGCCAGCAGCCGAACTAGCGGGAGTACAAAATGGACTTCCTCCTACGAGCAGTACTTC. It translates to CASSRTSGSTKWTSSYEQYF.

This clonotype was seen repeatedly, ten times or more. The chain is built from TRBV20-1 and TRBJ1-1; no firm D call. V lost 6 bases and J lost 4, with 18 bases in between. CDR1 is DFQATT, CDR2 SNEGSKA, per germline (reference sequence). This CDR3 comprises 14 residues. The CDR3 loop reads CSAPNPSRATEAFF. Here the CDR3 DNA reads TGCAGTGCCCCAAACCCCTCACGGGCCACTGAAGCTTTCTTT.

This clonotype was counted at least ten times. This chain joins TRBV4-1 and TRBJ2-7, with D unclear. The CDR3 is 13 residues long. CDR1 is MGHRA and CDR2 is YSYEKL in the germline V gene. Trimming took 1 base from V and 4 from J, leaving 8 bases between them. Here the CDR3 DNA reads TGCGCCAGCAGCCAAGGACGGGCGTACGAGCAGTACTTC. Its translation: CASSQGRAYEQYF.

This clonotype came up many times. This chain uses TRBV7-2 with TRBJ2-2, with TRBD2 matching over 8 bases. This CDR3 contains 14 residues. Trimming cost V 5 bases and J 8 bases; bases outside gene matches: 7. Per germline, CDR1 SGHTA and CDR2 FQGNSA. The CDR3 DNA follows: TGTGCCAGCAGCCGAGGGACTAGTTTTGGGGAGCTGTTTTTT. As protein: CASSRGTSFGELFF.

This clonotype came up many times. The chain recombines TRBV29-1 with TRBJ2-5; 10 bases line up with TRBD1. The trim removed 6 bases at V and 3 bases at J, leaving 1 base unmatched. The CDR3 loop spans 12 amino acids. CDR1 and CDR2 from the germline V gene are SQVTM and ANQGSEA. The CDR3 DNA reads as TGCAGCGTGGGGACAGGGGAAGAGACCCAGTACTTC. It translates to CSVGTGEETQYF. Variable domain in full (rest from reference TRBV29-1 and TRBJ2-5): SAVISQKPSRDICQRGTSLTIQCQVDSQVTMMFWYRQQPGQSLTLIATANQGSEATYESGFVIDKFPISRPNLTFSTLTVSNMSPEDSSIYLCSVGTGEETQYFGPGTRLLVL.

This clonotype was detected a few times. The rearrangement joins TRBV20-1 to TRBJ2-3; TRBD2 matches at 13 bases. This CDR3 is 16 amino acids long. Per the germline V gene, CDR1 is DFQATT and CDR2 is SNEGSKA (reference sequence). J was trimmed by 5 bases and V by 3 bases; bases with no gene match: 8. The DNA of the CDR3 is TGCAGTGCTAGTGTAACTAGCGGGAGGGCATTAGATACGCAGTATTTT. Translated: CSASVTSGRALDTQYF.

This clonotype was found many times. V gene TRBV14 combines with J gene TRBJ2-3; 8 bases are shared with TRBD2. Germline V CDR1 and CDR2: SGHDN, FVKESK. The CDR3 spans 17 residues. V shed 4 bases and J 5 bases; nucleotides not matched to a gene: 14. The CDR3 region is CASSLLIPGTRIDTQYF. The DNA of the CDR3 is TGTGCCAGCAGCCTACTCATCCCCGGGACTAGAATAGATACGCAGTATTTT.

This clonotype was counted at least ten times. One end of the junction varies from germline; a read error may be responsible. V and J are TRBV10-3 and TRBJ1-2, with a weak D call TRBD1 (5 bases). From germline, CDR1 is ENHRY and CDR2 SYGVKD. The CDR3 spans 11 residues. The CDR3 sequence: CAISGQDASFF. The CDR3 nucleotides are TGTGCCATCAGCGGACAAGACGCTTCCTTCTTC.

The CDR3 here is CAIADRGLMIAKNIQYF. The CDR3 nucleotides are TGTGCCATCGCGGACAGGGGGTTAATGATAGCCAAAAACATTCAGTACTTC. The J gene is TRBJ2-4, the V gene TRBV6-6, with 10 bases matching TRBD1. The CDR3 spans 17 residues. The germline gives CDR1 MNHNY, CDR2 SVGAGI (reference sequence). J was trimmed by 0 bases and V by 10 bases; bases with no gene match: 12.

This clonotype was seen repeatedly, ten times or more. The V gene is TRBV6-5, the J gene TRBJ1-2; D is unresolved. Per germline, CDR1 MNHEY and CDR2 SVGAGI. The CDR3 extends over 12 amino acids. Trimming cost V 7 bases and J 8 bases, with 14 bases left between them. Here the CDR3 reads CASKKTEEGYTF. CDR3 nucleotide sequence: TGTGCCAGCAAAAAAACAGAGGAGGGCTACACCTTC.

This clonotype has a handful of counts. The CDR3, as DNA: TGTGCCAGCAGTACCAACAGGGGTGAAAAACTGTTTTTT. It yields the protein CASSTNRGEKLFF. The rearrangement uses TRBV27 and TRBJ1-4; 7 nucleotides match TRBD1. The CDR3 is made up of 13 amino acids. The V gene end was trimmed by 5 bases and the J gene end by 7 bases; junction bases not matched to a gene: 4. The germline gives CDR1 MNHEY, CDR2 SMNVEV (reference sequence). Combining the CDR3 with reference TRBV27 and TRBJ1-4 gives the whole variable domain EAQVTQNPRYLITVTGKKLTVTCSQNMNHEYMSWYRQDPGLGLRQIYYSMNVEVTDKGDVPEGYKVSRKEKRNFPLILESPSPNQTSLYFCASSTNRGEKLFFGSGTQLSVL.

The chain has TRBV5-1 and TRBJ2-7; TRBD2 aligns across 10 bases. The germline V gene encodes CDR1 SGHRS and CDR2 YFSETQ. This CDR3 contains 16 residues. V shed 2 bases and J 1 base; nucleotides not matched to a gene: 6. The CDR3 sequence is CASSFSGGPSSYEQYF. CDR3 sequence (DNA): TGCGCCAGCAGCTTTAGCGGGGGGCCATCTTCCTACGAGCAGTACTTC.

This clonotype has more than one count but fewer than ten. The chain recombines TRBV3-1 with TRBJ2-1; D might be TRBD1 or TRBD2, each matching 5 bases. V was cut by 0 bases and J by 8 bases, with 17 bases left in between. Looked up from germline, CDR1 is LGHDT and CDR2 is YNNKEL (reference sequence). The CDR3 consists of 16 residues. In DNA form, the CDR3 reads TGTGCCAGCAGCCAAGATGGGACGGGAATCTTGGATGAGCAGTTCTTC. Translating gives CASSQDGTGILDEQFF.